The clone carrying this T cell receptor beta chain appeared many times. The antigen remains unidentified. TCRdb itself ran the reads through MiXCR, one entry per CDR3 protein. The sample comprises 150,000 to 200,000 distinct CDR3 sequences, approximately 28% of which are singletons, and about 28% rests with the top ten. The sample comes from a study of T cell repertoires in cytomegalovirus infection. Unmatched junction bases numbered 8, after V lost 5 bases and J lost 9 bases. CDR3 size: 14 residues. Germline lookup yields CDR1 LGHNA and CDR2 YSLEER. Overall study results and limits: Cumulative public TCR beta family frequency identified CMV carriers with the relevant HLA. In two of eight donors, the top clonotype was HLA-C-restricted CMV-specific.

Material for sequencing was PBMCs. This TCR was recovered from a human donor in good health (CMV status not recorded). Some clones in this sample may be carry-over from other donors' samples. The gene calls are TRBV4-3 and TRBJ2-1, with 9 bases fitting TRBD1. The chain's CDR3 is CASSSQTGGGEQFF. DNA for the CDR3: TGCGCCAGCAGCTCTCAGACAGGGGGAGGTGAGCAGTTCTTC.